These T cell receptor beta chains were read from a single sample in a study of blood T cell repertoires in COVID-19. TCRdb keeps only in-frame clones here, not all; method: immunoSEQ multiplex PCR. This sample has fewer than 200,000 clones, with 85% found just once. The sequenced material came from peripheral blood. These receptors all come from a human donor with acute or convalescent COVID-19. The donor label of this sample is uncertain. Each CDR3 is given with its conserved first and last residue. D genes are given only for firm matches. Expanded clones get a size class; other rows say once, few or many, or leave the size out.

TRBV7-2	.	.	TRBJ1-1	TGTGCCAGCAGCTTAGCGCGGGCGAAGAACACTGAAGCTTTCTTT	CASSLARAKNTEAFF
TRBV7-9	.	TRBD2	TRBJ2-3	TGTGCCAGCAGCTCGACTAGCGGGGTGGGTGGTACGCAGTATTTT	CASSSTSGVGGTQYF
TRBV7-2	.	TRBD1	TRBJ1-2	TGTGCCAGCAGCGCACAAACCGGGACAGGGGGCCTTGACTATGGCTACACCTTC	CASSAQTGTGGLDYGYTF
TRBV19	.	TRBD2	TRBJ2-1	TGTGCCAGTAGTATAAGTGGGACTATTAGGATTCATGAGCAGTTCTTC	CASSISGTIRIHEQFF
TRBV7-2	.	.	TRBJ1-3	TGTGCCAGCAGCTTAGCGCCGGCGGGTTCTGGAAACACCATATATTTT	CASSLAPAGSGNTIYF
TRBV18	.	TRBD1	TRBJ1-5	TGTGCCAGCCTAACGGACAGGGATCAGCCCCAGCATTTT	CASLTDRDQPQHF
TRBV7-3	.	TRBD2	TRBJ2-5	TGTGCCAGCAGCCGTAGCGGGGGGTCTATAGAGACCCAGTACTTC	CASSRSGGSIETQYF
TRBV7-3	.	TRBD1	TRBJ1-6	TGTGCCAGCAGCTTACAGGGGGGTTCACCCCTCCACTTT	CASSLQGGSPLHF
TRBV11-1	.	.	TRBJ2-3	TGTGCCAGCAGCTTTAGGGGGAGAGATACGCAGTATTTT	CASSFRGRDTQYF
TRBV6-5	.	.	TRBJ2-7	TGTGCCAGCAGTCCGAGGAGGACCTCCTACGAGCAGTACTTC	CASSPRRTSYEQYF
TRBV7-2	.	.	TRBJ2-7	TGTGCCAGCAGCTTATGGTTCCCAGGGAGGAACGAGCAGTACTTC	CASSLWFPGRNEQYF
TRBV28	.	TRBD1	TRBJ1-3	TGTGCCAGCAGTCCGGGACAGGGGAACACCATATATTTT	CASSPGQGNTIYF
TRBV11-2	.	.	TRBJ2-7	TGTGCCAGCAGCTTTAACAGCTACGAGCAGTACTTC	CASSFNSYEQYF
TRBV3-1/TRBV3-2	.	.	TRBJ1-4	TGTGCCAGCTCACCGGGATCCTATAATGAAAAACTGTTTTTT	CASSPGSYNEKLFF
TRBV11-2	.	.	TRBJ2-7	TGTGCCAGCAGCTCGAAACTCTACGAGCAGTACTTC	CASSSKLYEQYF
TRBV7-9	.	TRBD1	TRBJ1-1	TGTGCCAGCAGCTTATATTTCGGACAGGGAACTTCGTTGAACACTGAAGCTTTCTTT	CASSLYFGQGTSLNTEAFF
TRBV2	.	.	TRBJ1-2	TGTGCCAGCAGTGAAAGCAGGGGCGTGTATGGCTACACCTTC	CASSESRGVYGYTF
TRBV25-1	few	.	TRBJ1-6	TGTGCCAGCAGTGAATATGTAGCCTCACCCCTCCACTTT	CASSEYVASPLHF
TRBV11-2	few	.	TRBJ2-7	TGTGCCAGCAGCTTAAAACTCTACGAGCAGTACTTC	CASSLKLYEQYF
TRBV9	.	TRBD2	TRBJ2-5	TGTGCCAGCAGCGTAGCGGCGGGGACTAGCGGGGGTCAGACCCAGTACTTC	CASSVAAGTSGGQTQYF
TRBV7-8	.	TRBD1	TRBJ1-2	TGTGCCAGCAGCCTTCGGGACAGCTATGGCTACACCTTC	CASSLRDSYGYTF
TRBV27	.	.	TRBJ1-1	TGTGCCAGCAGTTTCCAAACCGGGACACAGAACACTGAAGCTTTCTTT	CASSFQTGTQNTEAFF
TRBV28	few	TRBD1	TRBJ1-6	TGTGCCAGCAGTTTCGACAGGGAGAGACAGGATAATTCACCCCTCCACTTT	CASSFDRERQDNSPLHF